The source of this T cell receptor beta chain is a study of blood T cell repertoires in COVID-19. V gave up 5 bases and J gave up 6 bases, with 11 bases separating them. Germline V gives CDR1 SEHNR, CDR2 FQNEAQ (reference sequence). The CDR3 has 12 residues. The authors' processing: Estimation of nucleated cell counts was performed using reference gene primer amplification. The assay was immunoSEQ multiplex PCR, and TCRdb's table has in-frame clones only and misses some. The DNA was the basis for D and trimming; V, J and clone size are from that table. This sample has 200,000 or so clones, with 65% to 90% found just once.

The receptor's source is a human donor in a cohort sampled during active COVID-19. The chain is built from TRBV7-9 and TRBJ2-7; TRBD1 might be the D (5 bases). The specimen was peripheral blood. The CDR3 reads CASSGRVGEQYF. The CDR3 DNA follows: TGTGCCAGCAGCGGCAGGGTTGGCGAGCAGTACTTC.